This T cell receptor (beta chain) comes out of a study of cytomegalovirus exposure and HLA in healthy donors. Primers: 60 Vbeta forward and 13 Jbeta reverse. Authors' methods: Later reanalysis found around 74 million unique TCR beta chains, about 10 million of them shared. Profiling relied on immunoSEQ multiplex PCR, and the TCRdb table lists in-frame clones only, not all of them. Clonal size and the V and J genes are those of that table, whereas D and trimming came from the DNA. Here the sample spans more than 110,000 clones, 60% to 85% being singletons. Trimming stripped 11 bases from V and 7 bases from J, with 11 bases between. Germline values: CDR1 SNHLY, CDR2 FYNNEI. The CDR3 covers 10 residues. This clone was seen only a few times.

The sequence came from a male donor in good health and CMV-seropositive. Sequencing used PBMCs. The chain combines TRBV2 with TRBJ1-1; a weak D match, TRBD1 (6 bases). In DNA form, the CDR3 reads TGTGCCGTCCACAGGGTTGAAGCTTTCTTT. Translating it yields CAVHRVEAFF.